This T cell receptor beta chain was sequenced for a study of response to subunit inactivated influenza vaccine. General observations from the study: With each seasonal influenza vaccination, the authors suggested, few new T cells are recruited.

V lost 6 bases and J 0 bases, leaving 10 bases between the germline ends. The CDR3 is 14 amino acids. Germline assignment: CDR1 MNHNS and CDR2 SASEGT. This clonotype was recorded a few times. The target antigen is unknown. TCRdb reanalysed the RT-PCR reads using MiXCR and keeps one entry per CDR3 protein. The data contain 800,000 to 1,000,000 distinct CDR3 sequences, over 20% of them singletons. The rearrangement uses TRBV6-1 and TRBJ2-3, with a tentative D call TRBD1 (5 bases). Sequencing was performed on PBMCs from blood, taken about 5 days after vaccination. The TCR comes from a man aged 50 to 59 who received an inactivated influenza vaccine. The CDR3 spells CASRATVSTDTQYF. Written as DNA, the CDR3 is TGTGCCAGCAGAGCGACAGTTAGCACAGATACGCAGTATTTT.